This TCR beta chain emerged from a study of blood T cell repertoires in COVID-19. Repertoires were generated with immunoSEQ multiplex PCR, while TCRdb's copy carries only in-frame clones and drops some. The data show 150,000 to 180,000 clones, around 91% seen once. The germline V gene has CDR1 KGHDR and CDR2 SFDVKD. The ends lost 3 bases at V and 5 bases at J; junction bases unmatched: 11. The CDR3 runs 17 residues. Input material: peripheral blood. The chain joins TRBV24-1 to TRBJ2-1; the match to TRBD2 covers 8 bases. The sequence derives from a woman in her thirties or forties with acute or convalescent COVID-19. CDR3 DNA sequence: TGTGCCACCAGTGATCCTCATTGGAGCGGGGGTCACAATGAGCAGTTCTTC. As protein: CATSDPHWSGGHNEQFF.